A selection of T cell receptor beta chains follows, all from one sample in a study of cytomegalovirus exposure and HLA in healthy donors. The protocol was immunoSEQ multiplex PCR, while the TCRdb copy is restricted to in-frame clones and leaves out a portion. The sample has about 270,000 clones; roughly two thirds are singletons. Sequencing was carried out using PBMCs. These receptors originate from a female donor in good health and CMV-seronegative. The CDR3 runs from the conserved cysteine through the conserved F or W. Fields, in order: clone size, J gene, D gene, V gene, CDR3 DNA, CDR3 protein. A D gene is named only where the DNA matches it firmly. The size field is filled for only some rows; it gives once, few, many or a size class.

-	TRBJ2-7	-	TRBV6-1	TGTGCCAGCAGTGATCAGACAGGCTACGAGCAGTACTTC	CASSDQTGYEQYF
-	TRBJ2-7	-	TRBV2	TGTGCCAGCAGTGACAGGGCCCACGAGCAGTACTTC	CASSDRAHEQYF
-	TRBJ2-7	-	TRBV11-2	TGTGCCAGCAGCTTAGGTCTTGCCTACGAGCAGTACTTC	CASSLGLAYEQYF
once	TRBJ2-7	-	TRBV18	TGTGCCAGCTCACCACCTTCCCCAGGTATCGAGCAGTACTTC	CASSPPSPGIEQYF
-	TRBJ1-3	-	TRBV25-1	TGTGCCAGCAGCTACACAGGGTCAGGAAACACCATATATTTT	CASSYTGSGNTIYF
few	TRBJ2-7	-	TRBV7-9	TGTGCCAGCAGCCCGGTATCCTACGAGCAGTACTTC	CASSPVSYEQYF
-	TRBJ2-5	-	TRBV7-2	TGTGCCAGCAGCTCTCAACTGATAGCAACATGGGAGACCCAGTACTTC	CASSSQLIATWETQYF
-	TRBJ2-3	TRBD1	TRBV18	TGTGCCAGCTCACAAGGACAGGGGGCCACAGATACGCAGTATTTT	CASSQGQGATDTQYF
-	TRBJ1-1	-	TRBV7-2	TGTGCCAGCAGCACAGGCGGAGGGCTCCACACTGAAGCTTTCTTT	CASSTGGGLHTEAFF
-	TRBJ2-1	-	TRBV25-1	TGTGCCAGCAGTGAATGGGAACTAGCCCCTAACAATGAGCAGTTCTTC	CASSEWELAPNNEQFF
-	TRBJ2-1	-	TRBV5-8	TGTGCCAGCAGCTTTAGAACGGGTCCCCGGCAGTTCTTC	CASSFRTGPRQFF
-	TRBJ2-7	TRBD1	TRBV6-5	TGTGCCAGCAGTTCTACCCCCGGGACAGGGCCCTACGAGCAGTACTTC	CASSSTPGTGPYEQYF
once	TRBJ2-1	-	TRBV10-2	TGCGCCAGCGGCGACAGCAATAATTTCATAAGCTCCTACAATGAGCAGTTCTTC	CASGDSNNFISSYNEQFF
-	TRBJ1-5	-	TRBV5-4	TGTGCCAGCAGCTTGGTCGGTCAGCCCCAGCATTTT	CASSLVGQPQHF
-	TRBJ2-3	TRBD1	TRBV2	TGTGCCAGCAGTGCCCGGGACAGGGGGCCAGATACGCAGTATTTT	CASSARDRGPDTQYF
-	TRBJ2-7	-	TRBV18	TGTGCCAGCTCACCATCAGGGTCCTCCTACGAGCAGTACTTC	CASSPSGSSYEQYF
few	TRBJ1-1	-	TRBV30	TGTGCCTGGAGTGATATGACAGGAGAAGCTTTCTTT	CAWSDMTGEAFF
once	TRBJ2-1	-	TRBV7-8	TGTGCCAGCACCCCCATTATACGACGGGAGAGGACCTACAATGAGCAGTTCTTC	CASTPIIRRERTYNEQFF
-	TRBJ2-5	-	TRBV11-3	TGTGCCAGCAGCCCCACAGGTGGCCCCGAGACCCAGTACTTC	CASSPTGGPETQYF
-	TRBJ2-7	TRBD2	TRBV13	TGTGCCAGCAGCTTAGACTCTAGCGGGAGGGTCGAGCAGTACTTC	CASSLDSSGRVEQYF
-	TRBJ2-7	TRBD2	TRBV10-1	TGCGCCAGCAGTGGGACTAGCGGGGTAATCGAGCAGTACTTC	CASSGTSGVIEQYF
-	TRBJ1-2	-	TRBV4-2	TGTGCCAGCAGTCCCCCGGAGGCGCGTGGCTACACCTTC	CASSPPEARGYTF
-	TRBJ1-1	-	TRBV7-9	TGTTCCAGCAGCTTAGCGGCCACTGAAGCTTTCTTT	CSSSLAATEAFF
-	TRBJ2-7	-	TRBV29-1	TGCAGCGGGCTGACAGCGACCTACGAGCAGTACTTC	CSGLTATYEQYF
few	TRBJ1-2	TRBD1	TRBV19	TGTGCCACCCTAAGGACAGGGACTAACTATGGCTACACCTTC	CATLRTGTNYGYTF
-	TRBJ2-1	TRBD2	TRBV5-4	TGTGCCAGCAGTCTAGCGGGAGGGCGCTACAATGAGCAGTTCTTC	CASSLAGGRYNEQFF
-	TRBJ2-3	-	TRBV12-5	TGTGCTAGTGCTTGGACTAGCACAGGGGCGGATACGCAGTATTTT	CASAWTSTGADTQYF
-	TRBJ2-7	-	TRBV14	TGTGCCAGCAGCCTTAGCGGACTCTCCTACGAGCAGTACTTC	CASSLSGLSYEQYF
-	TRBJ2-4	-	TRBV18	TGTGCCAGCTCAGCCTCCCAGGGGACCAAAAACATTCAGTACTTC	CASSASQGTKNIQYF
-	TRBJ2-7	-	TRBV28	TGTGCCAGCACCGCCAGCGGGTTTCGGACCTACGAGCAGTACTTC	CASTASGFRTYEQYF
-	TRBJ2-1	-	TRBV4-1	TGCGCCAGAAGCCCCCCGGGGAGCTACAATGAGCAGTTCTTC	CARSPPGSYNEQFF
-	TRBJ2-1	TRBD2	TRBV27	TGTGCCACCAGGACAGTGGCGGGAGGGCCCCACTCCTACAATGAGCAGTTCTTC	CATRTVAGGPHSYNEQFF
-	TRBJ2-1	TRBD2	TRBV2	TGTGCCAGCGCCGAAGCGGGAGCATACAATGAGCAGTTCTTC	CASAEAGAYNEQFF
few	TRBJ2-7	-	TRBV1	TGCACCAGCAGCCAAGAATTCGGTAGGGGGGAGGGCCCCTACGAGCAGTACTTC	CTSSQEFGRGEGPYEQYF
-	TRBJ2-7	TRBD1	TRBV6-1	TGTGCCAGCAGTGACCTCGACAGGGTGCGGGAGCAGTACTTC	CASSDLDRVREQYF
-	TRBJ1-1	TRBD1	TRBV28	TGTGCCAGCAGCGACCCGGGACAGGGGGCCCGGACTGAAGCTTTCTTT	CASSDPGQGARTEAFF
-	TRBJ1-1	-	TRBV2	TGTGCCACCCTTTTGGGCGGGGGCGACACTGAAGCTTTCTTT	CATLLGGGDTEAFF
-	TRBJ2-7	TRBD2	TRBV5-4	TGTGCCAGCAGCGAACGGAGGGGAACGGCGGGAGGTGGGTACGAGCAGTACTTC	CASSERRGTAGGGYEQYF
-	TRBJ1-1	-	TRBV2	TGTGCCAGCAGTGGCGAGGGAAAGGGCACTGAAGCTTTCTTT	CASSGEGKGTEAFF
-	TRBJ2-3	-	TRBV7-2	TGTGCCAGCAGCTTAGCTCAGGGGCGCACAGATACGCAGTATTTT	CASSLAQGRTDTQYF
-	TRBJ2-5	-	TRBV29-1	TGCAGCGTTAATCGTCCAGGGGTGATACAGACCCAGTACTTC	CSVNRPGVIQTQYF
-	TRBJ2-2	-	TRBV2	TGTGCCAGCAGTGTTTGGGCTGACAGGGGAGGGACCGGGGAGCTGTTTTTT	CASSVWADRGGTGELFF
-	TRBJ2-7	-	TRBV10-2	TGCGCCAGCAGTGGGCGGGATAGGGGAACCTCCTACGAGCAGTACTTC	CASSGRDRGTSYEQYF
-	TRBJ1-6	TRBD1	TRBV9	TGTGCCAGCAGCAAACGGGACAGGGAGATCGGTAATTCACCCCTCCACTTT	CASSKRDREIGNSPLHF
-	TRBJ2-1	TRBD1	TRBV13	TGTGCCAGCAGACGCAGGACAGGGAGGACCTCCTACAATGAGCAGTTCTTC	CASRRRTGRTSYNEQFF
-	TRBJ2-7	TRBD2	TRBV27	TGTGCCAGCAGTTTCGGGACTAGTAAGCAGTACTTC	CASSFGTSKQYF
-	TRBJ1-1	-	TRBV9	TGTGCCAGCAGCGCGCGGAACACTGAAGCTTTCTTT	CASSARNTEAFF
-	TRBJ2-7	TRBD2	TRBV19	TGTGCCAGTAGTAGTAGCGGGAACTTTTACGAGCAGTACTTC	CASSSSGNFYEQYF
-	TRBJ2-7	TRBD2	TRBV7-9	TGTGCCAGCAGCCCCACTGGACTAGCGGGAGGAACCTACGAGCAGTACTTC	CASSPTGLAGGTYEQYF
-	TRBJ2-7	-	TRBV6-1	TGTGCCAGCAGTGAACCAGGAGGAGTAGTTCTCGAGCAGTACTTC	CASSEPGGVVLEQYF
-	TRBJ1-4	-	TRBV18	TGTGCCAGCTCACCAGGGACAAGGACTAATGAAAAACTGTTTTTT	CASSPGTRTNEKLFF
-	TRBJ1-6	-	TRBV6-1	TGTGCCAGCAGTGTCGAGCAGGTACCCCTCCACTTT	CASSVEQVPLHF
-	TRBJ1-4	-	TRBV18	TGTGCCAGCTCACCAGCGGCCCTTAATGAAAAACTGTTTTTT	CASSPAALNEKLFF
-	TRBJ2-4	TRBD1	TRBV5-1	TGCGCCAGCAGCCCTATTGGACAGGGGCTAGCCAAAAACATTCAGTACTTC	CASSPIGQGLAKNIQYF